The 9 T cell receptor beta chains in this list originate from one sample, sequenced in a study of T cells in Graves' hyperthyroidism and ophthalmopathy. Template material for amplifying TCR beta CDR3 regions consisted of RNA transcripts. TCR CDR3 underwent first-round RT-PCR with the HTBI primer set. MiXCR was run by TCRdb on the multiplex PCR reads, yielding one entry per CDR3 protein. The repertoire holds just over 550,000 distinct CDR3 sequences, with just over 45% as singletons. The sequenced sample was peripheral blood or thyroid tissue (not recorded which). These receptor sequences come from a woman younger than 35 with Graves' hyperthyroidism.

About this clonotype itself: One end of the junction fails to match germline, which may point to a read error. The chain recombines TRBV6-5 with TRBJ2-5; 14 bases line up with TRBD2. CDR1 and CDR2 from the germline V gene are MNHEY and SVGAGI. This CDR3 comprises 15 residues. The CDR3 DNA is TGTGCCATCAGTTACGGGACTAGCGGGAGAGGTACCCAGTACTTC. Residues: CAISYGTSGRGTQYF.

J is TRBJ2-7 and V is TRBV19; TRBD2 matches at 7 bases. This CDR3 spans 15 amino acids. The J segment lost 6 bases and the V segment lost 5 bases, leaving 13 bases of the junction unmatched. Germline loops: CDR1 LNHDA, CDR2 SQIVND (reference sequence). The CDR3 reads CASSPEWGGRAEQYF. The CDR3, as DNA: TGTGCCAGTAGTCCCGAGTGGGGGGGGAGGGCCGAGCAGTACTTC.

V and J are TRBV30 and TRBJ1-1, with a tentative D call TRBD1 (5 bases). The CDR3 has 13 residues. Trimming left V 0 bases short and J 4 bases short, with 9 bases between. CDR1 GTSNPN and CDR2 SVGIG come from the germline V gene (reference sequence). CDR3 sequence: CAWSVRGATEAFF. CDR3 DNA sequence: TGTGCCTGGAGTGTACGAGGGGCCACTGAAGCTTTCTTT.

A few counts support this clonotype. CDR3 sequence (DNA): TGCAGTGCTATAGGCCTCGAGGGGCGATCCTACGAGCAGTACTTC. It encodes CSAIGLEGRSYEQYF. This rearrangement joins TRBV20-1 to TRBJ2-7; D tentatively reads TRBD1 or TRBD2 (5 bases each). Germline CDR1 DFQATT, CDR2 SNEGSKA (reference sequence). Trimming removed 4 bases from V and 1 base from J, with 17 bases in between. The CDR3 length is 15 residues.

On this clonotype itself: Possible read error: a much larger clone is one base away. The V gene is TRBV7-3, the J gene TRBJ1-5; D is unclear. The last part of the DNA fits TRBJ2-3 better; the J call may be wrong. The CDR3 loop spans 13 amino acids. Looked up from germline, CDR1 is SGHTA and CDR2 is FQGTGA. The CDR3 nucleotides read TGTGCCAGCAGCTTAACTGCCAATCAGCCCCAGTATTTT. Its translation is CASSLTANQPQYF.

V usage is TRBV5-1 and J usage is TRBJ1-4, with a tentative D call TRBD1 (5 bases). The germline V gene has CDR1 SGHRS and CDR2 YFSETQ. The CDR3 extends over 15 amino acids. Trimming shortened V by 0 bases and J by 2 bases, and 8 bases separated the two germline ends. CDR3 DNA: TGCGCCAGCAGCTTGGACAGGCTTACTAATGAAAAACTGTTTTTT. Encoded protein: CASSLDRLTNEKLFF.

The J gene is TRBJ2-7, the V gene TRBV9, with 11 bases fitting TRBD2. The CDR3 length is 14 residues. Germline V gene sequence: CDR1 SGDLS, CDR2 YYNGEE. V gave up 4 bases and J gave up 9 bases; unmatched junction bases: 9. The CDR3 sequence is CASSTYGTSGGQYF. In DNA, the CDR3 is TGTGCCAGCAGCACCTACGGGACTAGCGGCGGGCAGTACTTC.

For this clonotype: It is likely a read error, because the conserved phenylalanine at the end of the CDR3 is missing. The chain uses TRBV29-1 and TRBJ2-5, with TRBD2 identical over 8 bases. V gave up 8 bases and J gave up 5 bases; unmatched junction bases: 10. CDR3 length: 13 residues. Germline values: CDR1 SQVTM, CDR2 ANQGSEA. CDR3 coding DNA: TGCAGCACCGAGCGGGAGTCGGGGGAGACCCAGTACCTC. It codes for CSTERESGETQYL.

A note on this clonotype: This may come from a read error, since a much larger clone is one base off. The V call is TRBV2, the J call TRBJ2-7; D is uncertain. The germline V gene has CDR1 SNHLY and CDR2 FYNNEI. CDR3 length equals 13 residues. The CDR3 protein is CASTERFSYEQCF. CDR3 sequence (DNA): TGTGCCAGTACCGAGAGGTTTTCCTACGAGCAGTGCTTC. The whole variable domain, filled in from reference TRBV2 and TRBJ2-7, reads EPEVTQTPSHQVTQMGQEVILRCVPISNHLYFYWYRQILGQKVEFLVSFYNNEISEKSEIFDDQFSVERPDGSNFTLKIRSTKLEDSAMYFCASTERFSYEQCFGPGTRLTVT.